A selection of T cell receptor beta chains follows, all from one sample in a study of blood T cell repertoires in COVID-19. Using immunoSEQ multiplex PCR, the repertoire was profiled, and TCRdb retains in-frame clones only, with some absent. Seen here are 300,000 to 400,000 clones, 87% observed once, and the top ten hold about 2.3%. The sequencing sample was made of peripheral blood. These receptors originate from a woman in her fifties or sixties with COVID-19, enrolled during active disease. CDR3s include the opening cysteine and the closing phenylalanine or tryptophan. A D gene is named only where the DNA matches it firmly. Clone sizes are given selectively: once, few, many, or a class where the clone is expanded.

TRBV18	NA	NA	TRBJ1-2	CASSPREQGYGYTF	TGTGCCAGCTCACCAAGGGAACAGGGCTATGGCTACACCTTC
TRBV19	NA	NA	TRBJ2-1	CASSSRGADEQFF	TGTGCCAGTAGTTCCCGGGGGGCCGATGAGCAGTTCTTC
TRBV10-1	once	TRBD1	TRBJ2-3	CASSDGTGGTDTQYF	TGCGCCAGCAGTGATGGGACAGGGGGGACAGATACGCAGTATTTT
TRBV9	NA	TRBD1	TRBJ1-5	CASSHSEGAGQPQHF	TGTGCCAGCAGCCACAGCGAGGGGGCAGGGCAGCCCCAGCATTTT
TRBV24-1	once	NA	TRBJ2-5	CATSPGARTQETQYF	TGTGCCACCTCACCCGGAGCGCGGACACAAGAGACCCAGTACTTC
TRBV19	NA	NA	TRBJ1-1	CASSMTWGVATAFF	TGTGCCAGTAGTATGACATGGGGGGTCGCTACGGCTTTCTTT
TRBV3-1/TRBV3-2	few	NA	TRBJ1-1	CASSPLPAGRTEAFF	TGTGCCAGCAGTCCCCTACCAGCAGGGCGGACTGAAGCTTTCTTT
TRBV7-9	NA	TRBD2	TRBJ2-3	CASSLGLAGDTQYF	TGTGCCAGCAGCTTAGGTCTAGCGGGCGATACGCAGTATTTT
TRBV12-5	NA	TRBD1	TRBJ2-5	CASGGTGSETQYF	TGTGCTAGTGGAGGGACAGGGTCTGAGACCCAGTACTTC
TRBV24-1	NA	NA	TRBJ1-6	CARMLQVRSSPLHF	TGTGCCCGTATGTTACAGGTCCGTAGTTCACCCCTCCACTTT
TRBV2	few	TRBD1	TRBJ1-3	CASSRILGQILNTIYF	TGTGCCAGCAGTCGGATACTGGGACAGATTTTAAACACCATATATTTT
TRBV7-3	NA	NA	TRBJ1-1	CASSLTQVGDTEAFF	TGTGCCAGCAGCTTAACGCAAGTAGGGGACACTGAAGCTTTCTTT
TRBV11-2	NA	NA	TRBJ2-3	CASSPMGHSDSTQYF	TGTGCCAGCAGCCCGATGGGGCACAGCGACAGCACGCAGTATTTT
TRBV5-4	NA	NA	TRBJ2-3	CASSLLPGTSTDTQYF	TGTGCCAGCAGCCTACTACCGGGAACTAGCACAGATACGCAGTATTTT
TRBV7-8	NA	TRBD2	TRBJ2-1	CASSLRGGRMYEQFF	TGTGCCAGCAGCCTCCGGGGGGGCAGGATGTATGAGCAGTTCTTC
TRBV27	NA	NA	TRBJ1-1	CASSFGGPPGTEAFF	TGTGCCAGCAGTTTCGGGGGGCCTCCCGGCACTGAAGCTTTCTTT
TRBV6-5	NA	NA	TRBJ2-1	CASKDSNEQFF	TGTGCCAGCAAGGACAGCAATGAGCAGTTCTTC
TRBV2	NA	NA	TRBJ1-2	CASSEIYRVGYGYTF	TGTGCCAGCAGTGAAATTTACAGGGTGGGGTATGGCTACACCTTC
TRBV10-3	once	NA	TRBJ1-4	CATSDSSNEKLFF	TGTGCCACCTCGGACAGCTCTAATGAAAAACTGTTTTTT
TRBV7-3	NA	NA	TRBJ1-1	CASRGQAVWTEAFF	TGTGCCAGCAGGGGTCAAGCGGTTTGGACTGAAGCTTTCTTT
TRBV5-1	NA	NA	TRBJ1-2	CASSLDLANYGYTF	TGCGCCAGCAGCTTGGACCTAGCTAACTATGGCTACACCTTC
TRBV5-6	once	NA	TRBJ1-2	CASSPWGQTNYGYTF	TGTGCCAGCAGCCCCTGGGGACAAACTAACTATGGCTACACCTTC
TRBV2	once	NA	TRBJ1-2	CASRPQGVYGYTF	TGTGCCAGCAGACCACAGGGCGTCTATGGCTACACCTTC
TRBV3-1/TRBV3-2	once	NA	TRBJ2-7	CASSQGRLGGDLYEQYF	TGTGCCAGCAGCCAAGGACGCCTTGGCGGGGACCTCTACGAGCAGTACTTC
TRBV3-1/TRBV3-2	NA	NA	TRBJ2-7	CASSQGQVGSNYEQYF	TGTGCCAGCAGCCAAGGACAAGTGGGTTCCAACTACGAGCAGTACTTC
TRBV28	NA	NA	TRBJ2-3	CATRQSTDTQYF	TGTGCCACTCGACAGAGCACAGATACGCAGTATTTT
TRBV19	NA	TRBD1	TRBJ2-3	CASSIEGQGTDTQYF	TGTGCCAGTAGTATAGAGGGACAGGGAACAGATACGCAGTATTTT